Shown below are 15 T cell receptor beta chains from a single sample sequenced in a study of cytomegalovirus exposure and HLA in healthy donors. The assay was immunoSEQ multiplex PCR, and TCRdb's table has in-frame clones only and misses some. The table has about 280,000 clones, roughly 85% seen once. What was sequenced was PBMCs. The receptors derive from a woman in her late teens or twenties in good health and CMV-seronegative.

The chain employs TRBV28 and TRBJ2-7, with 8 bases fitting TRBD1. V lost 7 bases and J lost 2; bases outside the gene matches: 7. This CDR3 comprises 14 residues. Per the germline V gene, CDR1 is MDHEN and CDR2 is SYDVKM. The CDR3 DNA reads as TGTGCCAGCAATACCGACAGGGGCCCCTACGAGCAGTACTTC. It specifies CASNTDRGPYEQYF.

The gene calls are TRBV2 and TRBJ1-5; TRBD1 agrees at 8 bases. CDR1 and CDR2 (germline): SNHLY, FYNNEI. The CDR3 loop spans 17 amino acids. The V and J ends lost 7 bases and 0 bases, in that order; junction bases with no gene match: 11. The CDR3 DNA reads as TGTGCCAGCAATTCCGCAGGGGGCCCAGGTAGCAATCAGCCCCAGCATTTT. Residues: CASNSAGGPGSNQPQHF.

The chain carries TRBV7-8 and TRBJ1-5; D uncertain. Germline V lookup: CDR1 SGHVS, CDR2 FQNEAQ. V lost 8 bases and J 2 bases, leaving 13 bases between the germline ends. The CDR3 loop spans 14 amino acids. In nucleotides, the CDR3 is TGTGCCAGCGGCCCTGAGGTGGGCAATCAGCCCCAGCATTTT. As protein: CASGPEVGNQPQHF.

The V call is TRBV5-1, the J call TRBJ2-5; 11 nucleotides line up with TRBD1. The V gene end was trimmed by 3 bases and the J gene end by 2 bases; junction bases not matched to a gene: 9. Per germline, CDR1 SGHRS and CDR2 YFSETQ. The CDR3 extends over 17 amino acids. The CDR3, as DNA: TGCGCCAGCAGCTACACCGCCGGGACAGGGGGACAAGAGACCCAGTACTTC. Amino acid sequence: CASSYTAGTGGQETQYF.

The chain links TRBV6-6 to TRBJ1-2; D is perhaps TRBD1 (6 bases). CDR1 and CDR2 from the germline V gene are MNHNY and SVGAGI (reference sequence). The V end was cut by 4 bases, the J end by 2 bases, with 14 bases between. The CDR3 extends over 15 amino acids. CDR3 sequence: CASSSRGAYNYGYTF. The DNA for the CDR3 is TGTGCCAGCAGTTCCCGGGGGGCGTACAACTATGGCTACACCTTC.

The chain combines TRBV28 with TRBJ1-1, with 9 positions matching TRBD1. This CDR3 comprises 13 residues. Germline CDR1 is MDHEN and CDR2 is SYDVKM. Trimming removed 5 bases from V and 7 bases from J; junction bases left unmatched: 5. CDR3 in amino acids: CASSQQGAIEAFF. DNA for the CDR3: TGTGCCAGCAGTCAACAGGGGGCAATTGAAGCTTTCTTT. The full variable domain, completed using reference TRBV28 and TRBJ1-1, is DVKVTQSSRYLVKRTGEKVFLECVQDMDHENMFWYRQDPGLGLRLIYFSYDVKMKEKGDIPEGYSVSREKKERFSLILESASTNQTSMYLCASSQQGAIEAFFGQGTRLTVV.

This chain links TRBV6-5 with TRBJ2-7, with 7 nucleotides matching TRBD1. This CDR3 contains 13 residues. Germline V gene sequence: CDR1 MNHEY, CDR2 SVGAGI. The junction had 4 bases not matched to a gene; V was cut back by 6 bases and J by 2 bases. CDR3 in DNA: TGTGCCAGCAGAAGCGACAGGGCCTACGAGCAGTACTTC. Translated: CASRSDRAYEQYF.

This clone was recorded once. CDR3 in amino acids: CIVLSNTGELFF. The CDR3, as DNA: TGTATTGTACTTTCGAACACCGGGGAGCTGTTTTTT. The chain joins TRBV28 to TRBJ2-2; D remains ambiguous. CDR1 and CDR2 from the germline V gene are MDHEN and SYDVKM. This CDR3 region has 12 residues.

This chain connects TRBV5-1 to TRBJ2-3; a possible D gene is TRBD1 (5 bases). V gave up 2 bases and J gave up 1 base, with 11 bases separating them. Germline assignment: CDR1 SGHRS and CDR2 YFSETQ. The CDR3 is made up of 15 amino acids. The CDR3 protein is CASSLQVKGTDTQYF. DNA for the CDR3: TGCGCCAGCAGCTTACAGGTGAAGGGCACAGATACGCAGTATTTT.

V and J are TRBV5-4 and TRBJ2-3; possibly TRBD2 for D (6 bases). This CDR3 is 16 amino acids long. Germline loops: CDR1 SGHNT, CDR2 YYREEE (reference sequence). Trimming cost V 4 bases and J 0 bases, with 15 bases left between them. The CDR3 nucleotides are TGTGCCAGCAGCCACAAGGAGGGAGTTAGCACAGATACGCAGTATTTT. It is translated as CASSHKEGVSTDTQYF.

CDR3 bases: TGTGCCAGCAGCTTCCCGACAGGCCCCTCAACTTACGAGCAGTACTTC. Translating gives CASSFPTGPSTYEQYF. This sequence joins TRBV7-9 and TRBJ2-7; D is perhaps TRBD1 (6 bases). CDR3 size: 16 residues. Germline V CDR1 and CDR2: SEHNR, FQNEAQ (reference sequence). V was clipped by 3 bases and J by 4 bases, with 19 bases between them. Using reference TRBV7-9 and TRBJ2-7 for the parts outside the CDR3, the full variable domain is DTGVSQNPRHKITKRGQNVTFRCDPISEHNRLYWYRQTLGQGPEFLTYFQNEAQLEKSRLLSDRFSAERPKGSFSTLEIQRTEQGDSAMYLCASSFPTGPSTYEQYFGPGTRLTVT.

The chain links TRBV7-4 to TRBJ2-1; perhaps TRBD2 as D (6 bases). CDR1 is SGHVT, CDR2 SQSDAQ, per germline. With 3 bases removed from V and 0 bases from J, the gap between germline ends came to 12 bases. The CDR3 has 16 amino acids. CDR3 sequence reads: CASSFGTSSSYNEQFF. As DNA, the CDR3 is TGTGCCAGCAGCTTCGGGACTTCCAGCTCCTACAATGAGCAGTTCTTC.

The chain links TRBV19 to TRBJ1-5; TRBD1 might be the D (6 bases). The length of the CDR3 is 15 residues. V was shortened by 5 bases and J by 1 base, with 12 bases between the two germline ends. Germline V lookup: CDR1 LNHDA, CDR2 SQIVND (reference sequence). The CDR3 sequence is CASSGGGGSNQPQHF. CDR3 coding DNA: TGTGCCAGTAGTGGGGGGGGCGGGAGCAATCAGCCCCAGCATTTT.

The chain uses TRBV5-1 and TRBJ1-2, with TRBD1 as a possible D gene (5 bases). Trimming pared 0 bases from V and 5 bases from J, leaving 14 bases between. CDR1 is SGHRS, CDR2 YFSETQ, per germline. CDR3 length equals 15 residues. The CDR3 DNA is TGCGCCAGCAGCTTGGCCTACAGGCTGCAATATGGCTACACCTTC. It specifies CASSLAYRLQYGYTF.

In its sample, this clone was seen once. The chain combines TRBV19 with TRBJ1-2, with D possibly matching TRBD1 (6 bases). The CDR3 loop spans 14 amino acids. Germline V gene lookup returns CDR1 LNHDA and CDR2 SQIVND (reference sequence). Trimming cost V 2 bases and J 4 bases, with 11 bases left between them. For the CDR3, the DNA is TGTGCCAGTAGTATACAACAGGGTGTCTATGGCTACACCTTC. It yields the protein CASSIQQGVYGYTF.